The 14 T cell receptor beta chains in this list originate from one sample, sequenced in a study of T cell responses to AZD1222 COVID-19 vaccine. TCRdb's copy holds only in-frame clones and misses some; the assay was immunoSEQ multiplex PCR. The repertoire holds some 170,000 clones, with 92% as singletons. Sequencing was performed on peripheral blood, taken on day 0 of MenACWY control vaccination. Receptors were obtained from an adult in good health.

The chain has TRBV12-3 or TRBV12-4 and TRBJ1-1; D unclear. Deletions cut 1 base from V and 12 bases from J, with 12 bases between. The CDR3 sequence is 12 residues long. The CDR3 reads CASSLGTGITFF. CDR3 in DNA: TGTGCCAGCAGTTTAGGTACGGGAATAACTTTCTTT.

The V and J genes are TRBV5-1 and TRBJ1-2; 9 bases line up with TRBD1. Germline V lookup: CDR1 SGHRS, CDR2 YFSETQ. The CDR3 is 16 residues long. V trimming: 4 bases; J trimming: 0 bases; junction bases outside the gene matches: 7. CDR3 coding DNA: TGCGCCAGCAGCGCGACAGGGGGGAAGACTAACTATGGCTACACCTTC. Its protein is CASSATGGKTNYGYTF.

The V call is TRBV25-1, the J call TRBJ2-7; TRBD1 agrees at 8 bases. The germline CDR1 and CDR2 sequences are MGHDK and SYGVNS. This CDR3 region has 13 residues. J lost 6 bases, V lost 8 bases, and 9 bases had no gene match. CDR3 in amino acids: CASGPDRVGEQYF. CDR3 in DNA: TGTGCCAGCGGGCCGGACAGGGTAGGCGAGCAGTACTTC.

This clone showed up just once. The gene calls are TRBV11-3 and TRBJ2-7, with D perhaps matching TRBD1 or TRBD2 (5 bases each). Germline CDR1 reads SGHNT; CDR2 reads YENEEA. Trimming shortened V by 1 base and J by 6 bases, and 19 bases separated the two germline ends. The CDR3 loop spans 16 amino acids. CDR3 DNA sequence: TGTGCCAGCAGCTTAGCTGACCGGGACCCGATCAGCGAGCAGTACTTC. Translation gives CASSLADRDPISEQYF.

The genes are TRBV2 and TRBJ1-2, with unresolved D. V gave up 5 bases and J gave up 0 bases, with 7 bases separating them. This CDR3 contains 13 residues. Germline assignment: CDR1 SNHLY and CDR2 FYNNEI. The CDR3 is CASSLQANYGYTF. As DNA, the CDR3 is TGTGCCAGCAGTCTCCAGGCTAACTATGGCTACACCTTC.

The chain uses TRBV12-3 or TRBV12-4 and TRBJ1-2; D is ambiguous. V lost 5 bases and J 8 bases, leaving 15 bases between the germline ends. The length of the CDR3 is 13 residues. The CDR3 DNA is TGTGCCAGCAGTCACCGCCGACTGGGCGGCTACACCTTC. Its protein is CASSHRRLGGYTF.

This clone was picked up one time. This chain links TRBV7-9 with TRBJ2-2; a weak D match, TRBD1 (5 bases). Trimming shortened V by 1 base and J by 5 bases, and 5 bases separated the two germline ends. Germline-derived CDR1 and CDR2 are SEHNR and FQNEAQ (reference sequence). The CDR3 is 13 amino acids. CDR3 sequence (DNA): TGTGCCAGCAGCTTAGAGGGGACCGGGGAGCTGTTTTTT. Translated, it gives CASSLEGTGELFF. Together with reference TRBV7-9 and TRBJ2-2, the CDR3 gives the full variable domain: DTGVSQNPRHKITKRGQNVTFRCDPISEHNRLYWYRQTLGQGPEFLTYFQNEAQLEKSRLLSDRFSAERPKGSFSTLEIQRTEQGDSAMYLCASSLEGTGELFFGEGSRLTVL.

V and J are TRBV19 and TRBJ2-5; D not certain. The V and J ends lost 3 bases and 10 bases respectively, with 18 bases between them. Germline lookup yields CDR1 LNHDA and CDR2 SQIVND (reference sequence). The CDR3 is 14 residues long. The CDR3 nucleotides are TGTGCCAGTAGTATTGGGAAATCGGACGGTAGCCAGTACTTC. It encodes CASSIGKSDGSQYF.

The chain couples TRBV10-3 to TRBJ2-5; 11 nucleotides align to TRBD1. CDR3 length: 16 residues. Germline trimming cut 3 bases from V and 9 bases from J; bases unmatched to any gene: 12. The germline V gene encodes CDR1 ENHRY and CDR2 SYGVKD. The CDR3 loop is CAISDPNGQGAEAQYF. CDR3 bases: TGTGCCATCAGTGACCCCAACGGACAGGGGGCTGAGGCCCAGTACTTC.

V is TRBV2 and J is TRBJ2-3; possibly TRBD2 for D (6 bases). CDR3 length: 14 amino acids. The V and J ends lost 7 bases and 2 bases respectively, with 13 bases between them. Germline V gene lookup returns CDR1 SNHLY and CDR2 FYNNEI. CDR3 residues: CASNRDFPTDTQYF. DNA for the CDR3: TGTGCCAGCAACCGGGACTTCCCCACAGATACGCAGTATTTT.

Of note for this clone: This CDR3 is also generated by other DNA sequences in the sample. This rearrangement joins TRBV28 to TRBJ2-7; possible D gene TRBD1, 6 bases. CDR1 is MDHEN and CDR2 is SYDVKM in the germline V gene. The length of the CDR3 is 12 residues. V was shortened by 1 base and J by 6 bases, with 7 bases between the two germline ends. The CDR3 loop reads CASSLSDSEQYF. DNA of the CDR3: TGTGCCAGCAGTTTATCGGACAGCGAGCAGTACTTC. Based on the CDR3 plus reference TRBV28 and TRBJ2-7, the full variable domain is DVKVTQSSRYLVKRTGEKVFLECVQDMDHENMFWYRQDPGLGLRLIYFSYDVKMKEKGDIPEGYSVSREKKERFSLILESASTNQTSMYLCASSLSDSEQYFGPGTRLTVT.

This clone was detected a few times. The DNA for the CDR3 is TGTGCCAGTGATGGGGGCGACGGCTATGGCTACACCTTC. Its translation: CASDGGDGYGYTF. This chain connects TRBV19 to TRBJ1-2; D perhaps matches TRBD1 (6 bases). This CDR3 region has 13 residues. V lost 8 bases, J lost 4 bases, and 14 bases lay in between. The germline V gene has CDR1 LNHDA and CDR2 SQIVND (reference sequence).

V gene TRBV6-8 combines with J gene TRBJ2-7; D may correspond to TRBD1 or TRBD2 (5 bases each). The ends were cut back, 7 bases at V and 2 bases at J, with 15 bases in the middle. The germline V gene has CDR1 MNHGY and CDR2 SAAAGT. This CDR3 is 14 amino acids long. In nucleotides, the CDR3 is TGTGCCAGCAATTGTGAAGGGGAGACCTACGAGCAGTACTTC. Translating it yields CASNCEGETYEQYF.

The chain combines TRBV4-1 with TRBJ2-2; TRBD1 might be the D (5 bases). The CDR3 sequence is 16 residues long. V lost 0 bases and J lost 3, with 11 bases in between. The germline CDR1 and CDR2 sequences are MGHRA and YSYEKL. CDR3 sequence: CASSQEYRRDTGELFF. The CDR3, as DNA: TGCGCCAGCAGCCAAGAATACAGGAGAGACACCGGGGAGCTGTTTTTT.